This T cell receptor (beta chain) was retrieved from a study of blood T cells in healthy people across ages (dated by TCRdb to between 2014 and 2017). About the study as a whole: In model experiments, template switching captured roughly one uniquely barcoded TCR beta cDNA molecule for every two T cells. To track age-related changes in TCR beta repertoire diversity, the study relied on deep sequencing normalized with unique cDNA molecular identifiers. The donors were divided into four age groups: young (average around 15 years), middle-aged (roughly 42), aged (about 60) and long-lived (82). To avoid experimental bias, donors of different ages were randomly spread across the sequencing lanes. For two donors (one aged 18 to 29 and one aged 80 or older), the study analyzed two additional independent replicas of 1 million unique cDNA reads from the same blood draw.

The approximately 41 donors, aged about 6 to 100 years, were systemically healthy Caucasian individuals from Russia. Each donor gave about 9.2 milliliters of peripheral blood, drawn into EDTA-treated Vacutainer tubes. PBMCs were isolated by Ficoll-Paque density-gradient centrifugation, with at least 7 million obtained per sample. Total RNA was extracted from PBMCs with Trizol reagent, with at least 5.5 micrograms obtained per sample. For every donor, flow cytometry on a PBMC aliquot measured the percentage of naive CD45RAhigh/CD27high T cells. Library generation was performed with 5' RACE. Sequencing used an Illumina HiSeq 2500. A second PCR of 7 to 11 cycles was performed with a sample-barcoded 5' primer and a J-beta primer mix. A unique molecular identifier was introduced onto each TCR beta cDNA molecule by a template-switch 5' adaptor carrying 12 random nucleotides. Each sample yielded at least 3 million CDR3-containing paired-end reads. First-strand cDNA was synthesized from all RNA with the Mint cDNA synthesis kit, primed by a TRBC-specific oligonucleotide. All cDNA was treated with uracil-DNA glycosylase and then went through a first 18-cycle PCR with the universal primers M1SS and BC2_uni_R. In the paper's pipeline: For normalization, 1 million high-quality reads were randomly selected from each sample, with every read carrying a distinct molecular identifier. Reads sharing molecular identifiers were discarded rather than binned into consensus sequences. MiTCR, run with a Q25 quality threshold and the strictest error-elimination algorithm, handled CDR3 identification, clonotype clustering and error correction. Lower-bound total TCR beta diversity was estimated with a nonparametric unseen species model using Euler transformation. TCRdb took the public reads, trimmed them with fastp at Q25, ran MiXCR for clone calling and kept in-frame beta chains. Under each unique CDR3 protein, matching rows form one entry showing the most common genes and DNA. The V and J calls, along with clone size, are taken from TCRdb and not from the paper's own processing. For this sample the table gives 550,000 to 650,000 distinct CDR3 sequences, of which roughly 30% were detected only once. In total, the top ten clones hold 15% to 18% of the sample.

Overall study results and their limits: As age increased, observed TCR beta diversity per million T cells dropped in a roughly linear way, and a significant reduction was already evident by age 40. Since profiling was done on bulk unsorted PBMCs, naive and antigen-experienced compartments could not be conclusively compared. Estimates of total diversity from one million sequenced T cells were regarded as lower bounds and underestimates. The long-lived group showed more naive CD4+ T cells, fewer expanded clones and increased TCR diversity than the aged group, suggesting age selection. Donor CMV infection status was unknown, potentially confounding age-related changes in expanded clonotypes. There was a strong correlation between observed TCR beta diversity and the percentage of naive T cells measured by flow cytometry.

In its sample, this clonotype was seen a few times. Its antigen is not yet known. Per-base quality was not reported, and no clone a single base away is much larger than it. This receptor was obtained from a woman of 80 years or more in good health. The source material was blood.

DNA sequence: TGTGCCAGCAGTTTCCAAGAGACCCAGTTCTTC. The resulting protein is CASSFQETQFF. The receptor chain draws on TRBV6-6 and TRBJ2-1, with no reliable assignment of the D segment. The V and J ends are trimmed by 4 bases and 13 bases, leaving 11 bases between them. CDR1 and CDR2 are drawn from the germline V gene (reference sequence): MNHNY, SVGAGI. From the cysteine up to the phenylalanine, the CDR3 has a length of 11 residues. The kept DNA is CDR3 alone, 33 bases in frame from the first base.